Presented here are 18 T cell receptor beta chains from one specimen sequenced in a study of beta chain features in type 1 diabetes. The isolated RNA, all of it, was reverse transcribed, so expressed TCRB transcripts were what got sequenced. Some clones are missing from TCRdb's copy, which holds only in-frame ones; the method was immunoSEQ multiplex PCR. The sample carries 240,000 or so clones, around 65% recorded once. Sequenced input: naive CD4+ T cells from blood. These receptors were collected from a man between 25 and 39 years old in good health.

The chain joins TRBV12-5 to TRBJ2-6; D gene uncertain. CDR3 size: 17 residues. Germline values: CDR1 LGHNT, CDR2 FRNRAP. V was trimmed by 7 bases and J by 0 bases, leaving 16 bases between them. The CDR3 sequence is CASAPFRALSGANVLTF. Written as DNA, the CDR3 is TGTGCTAGTGCCCCATTCCGGGCCCTCTCTGGGGCCAACGTCCTGACTTTC.

The rearrangement links TRBV4-3 to TRBJ2-1, with D possibly being TRBD2 (6 bases). This CDR3 has 14 residues. V lost 4 bases to trimming and J lost 7 bases, with 14 bases between them. Germline CDR1 reads LGHNA; CDR2 reads YSLEER. The chain's CDR3 is CASSPRDGPNEQFF. The CDR3 DNA is TGCGCCAGCAGCCCGCGGGACGGACCAAATGAGCAGTTCTTC.

This clone was seen a handful of times. This chain joins TRBV29-1 and TRBJ2-3; the D is unclear. V dropped 1 base and J dropped 4 bases, with 12 bases sitting between them. The germline CDR1 and CDR2 sequences are SQVTM and ANQGSEA. There are 14 residues in the CDR3. CDR3 sequence: CSVEGANEADTQYF. As DNA, the CDR3 is TGCAGCGTTGAAGGGGCCAACGAGGCAGATACGCAGTATTTT.

V usage is TRBV2 and J usage is TRBJ2-7, with D perhaps given as TRBD1 or TRBD2 (5 bases each). Germline CDR1 reads SNHLY; CDR2 reads FYNNEI. The CDR3 runs to 14 residues. Between the trimmed V and J ends, which lost 7 bases and 5 bases, there was a span of 18 bases. CDR3 sequence reads: CASTTGTGTHEQYF. CDR3 DNA: TGTGCCAGCACGACTGGGACGGGAACCCACGAGCAGTACTTC. The entire variable domain, with the rest obtained from reference TRBV2 and TRBJ2-7, is as follows: EPEVTQTPSHQVTQMGQEVILRCVPISNHLYFYWYRQILGQKVEFLVSFYNNEISEKSEIFDDQFSVERPDGSNFTLKIRSTKLEDSAMYFCASTTGTGTHEQYFGPGTRLTVT.

The V gene is TRBV28, the J gene TRBJ2-1; D remains unclear. Trimming took off 7 bases at V and 4 bases at J, with 11 bases between the two ends. Per the germline V gene, CDR1 is MDHEN and CDR2 is SYDVKM. The CDR3 extends over 13 amino acids. CDR3: CASTNDAYNEQFF. CDR3 in DNA: TGTGCCAGCACCAATGACGCGTACAATGAGCAGTTCTTC.

The gene calls are TRBV9 and TRBJ2-7; tentatively, D is TRBD1 or TRBD2 (6 bases each). The CDR3 consists of 15 residues. The germline V and J ends were trimmed by 0 bases and 2 bases, with 12 bases remaining between them. Germline values: CDR1 SGDLS, CDR2 YYNGEE. The CDR3 protein is CASSVVEGGPYEQYF. The CDR3 region has the DNA TGTGCCAGCAGCGTAGTAGAGGGGGGCCCCTACGAGCAGTACTTC.

The chain couples TRBV30 to TRBJ2-3; D is unresolved. The V gene's germline CDR1 is GTSNPN and CDR2 SVGIG (reference sequence). Deletions cut 2 bases from V and 0 bases from J, with 6 bases between. The length of the CDR3 is 13 residues. As DNA, the CDR3 is TGTGCCTGGAGTTCCCTCAGCACAGATACGCAGTATTTT. Its translation: CAWSSLSTDTQYF. Using reference TRBV30 and TRBJ2-3 for the parts outside the CDR3, the full variable domain is SQTIHQWPATLVQPVGSPLSLECTVEGTSNPNLYWYRQAAGRGLQLLFYSVGIGQISSEVPQNLSASRPQDRQFILSSKKLLLSDSGFYLCAWSSLSTDTQYFGPGTRLTVL.

On this clone itself: One junction end does not reproduce the germline sequence, and a read error may be involved. Here the CDR3 DNA reads TGTGCCTGGAGTCCTCACAGCTACACGGAAGCTTTCTTT. It yields the protein CAWSPHSYTEAFF. V is TRBV30 and J is TRBJ1-1, with D uncertain. The CDR3 is made up of 13 amino acids. CDR1 is GTSNPN and CDR2 is SVGIG in the germline V gene (reference sequence).

This clone was detected only a few times. The rearrangement uses TRBV5-4 and TRBJ2-7, with 9 bases aligning to TRBD1. Germline CDR1 SGHNT, CDR2 YYREEE (reference sequence). There are 15 residues in the CDR3. The V and J ends lost 4 bases and 0 bases, in that order; junction bases with no gene match: 5. The CDR3 region has the DNA TGTGCCAGCAGCCCGGGACAGGGAACCTCCTACGAGCAGTACTTC. It yields the protein CASSPGQGTSYEQYF.

The chain couples TRBV7-9 to TRBJ1-5; no clear D. V was trimmed by 5 bases and J by 1 base, leaving 9 bases between them. The CDR3 has 14 residues. In germline, CDR1 is SEHNR, CDR2 FQNEAQ (reference sequence). The CDR3 nucleotides are TGTGCCAGCAGCCCCGGCGGGAGCAATCAGCCCCAGCATTTT. Its protein product is CASSPGGSNQPQHF.

The J gene is TRBJ2-2, the V gene TRBV6-1, with D possibly matching TRBD1 (6 bases). The CDR3 runs to 14 residues. V was trimmed by 6 bases and J by 3 bases, leaving 11 bases between them. Per the germline V gene, CDR1 is MNHNS and CDR2 is SASEGT. The CDR3 spells CASRNDRYTGELFF. As DNA, the CDR3 is TGTGCCAGCAGAAACGACAGGTACACCGGGGAGCTGTTTTTT.

The rearrangement links TRBV29-1 to TRBJ2-1; TRBD2 might be the D (5 bases). The germline V gene encodes CDR1 SQVTM and CDR2 ANQGSEA. Trimming removed 3 bases at V and 0 bases at J, with 9 bases between. The CDR3 contains 14 residues. The CDR3 DNA sequence: TGCAGCGTTGAGGCGGGTACCTCCTACAATGAGCAGTTCTTC. Translating it yields CSVEAGTSYNEQFF.

This clone has more than one count but fewer than ten. The rearrangement uses TRBV30 and TRBJ2-1; the D gene is possibly TRBD1 (6 bases). Trimming pared 4 bases from V and 5 bases from J, leaving 12 bases between. This CDR3 is built from 13 residues. CDR1 and CDR2 from the germline V gene are GTSNPN and SVGIG (reference sequence). CDR3 amino acids: CAWKVTGHNEQFF. The CDR3 nucleotides read TGTGCCTGGAAGGTGACAGGCCACAATGAGCAGTTCTTC.

V usage is TRBV28 and J usage is TRBJ2-1; D unclear. Germline loops: CDR1 MDHEN, CDR2 SYDVKM. The CDR3 has 13 amino acids. V was cut by 7 bases and J by 5 bases, with 12 bases left in between. This CDR3 is CASTFPPHNEQFF. CDR3 nucleotide sequence: TGTGCCAGCACCTTTCCCCCCCACAATGAGCAGTTCTTC.

The chain recombines TRBV30 with TRBJ2-5; D may be TRBD1 or TRBD2 (5 bases each). The CDR3 contains 12 residues. Germline V CDR1 and CDR2: GTSNPN, SVGIG (reference sequence). The V and J ends lost 1 base and 4 bases respectively, with 7 bases between them. The CDR3 DNA follows: TGTGCCTGGAGTGGGGACGGAGAGACCCAGTACTTC. It is translated as CAWSGDGETQYF.

The rearrangement joins TRBV6-5 to TRBJ2-7; 7 nucleotides agree with TRBD2. CDR3 size: 15 residues. The germline gives CDR1 MNHEY, CDR2 SVGAGI. Trimming removed 6 bases from V and 9 bases from J; junction bases left unmatched: 17. The CDR3 sequence: CASSRTGTKVERQYF. In DNA form, the CDR3 reads TGTGCCAGCAGCCGAACCGGGACTAAGGTTGAAAGGCAGTACTTC.

The chain carries TRBV29-1 and TRBJ2-1; 8 bases agree with TRBD1. Germline CDR1 is SQVTM and CDR2 is ANQGSEA. After removal of 6 bases from V and 8 bases from J, the junction contained 6 bases not matched to a gene. The CDR3 runs to 12 residues. CDR3 region: CSVNRGNHEQFF. The CDR3 DNA is TGCAGCGTAAACAGGGGGAATCATGAGCAGTTCTTC.

This rearrangement joins TRBV30 to TRBJ2-5; D remains ambiguous. The CDR3 length is 14 residues. Germline loops: CDR1 GTSNPN, CDR2 SVGIG (reference sequence). Between the trimmed V and J ends, which lost 2 bases and 5 bases, there was a span of 15 bases. CDR3 amino acids: CAWSRIGPDETQYF. CDR3 DNA sequence: TGTGCCTGGAGTAGGATTGGGCCAGACGAGACCCAGTACTTC. The full variable domain, rest sourced from reference TRBV30 and TRBJ2-5, is SQTIHQWPATLVQPVGSPLSLECTVEGTSNPNLYWYRQAAGRGLQLLFYSVGIGQISSEVPQNLSASRPQDRQFILSSKKLLLSDSGFYLCAWSRIGPDETQYFGPGTRLLVL.